These 9 T cell receptor beta chains were all obtained from the same sample, sequenced in a study of regulatory T cells in long-lasting Graves disease. Time point denoted: newly diagnosed GD, antithyroid drugs for less than 3 months. Generation of the TCR library employed RNA extracted from PBMCs. iRepertoire HTBI primers and Arm-PCR of CDR3 regions built TCR beta libraries. Using its own MiXCR run on the multiplex PCR reads, TCRdb lists one record per CDR3 protein. The data hold over 450,000 distinct CDR3 sequences, with around 11% observed a single time. These data were likewise used in another study, on T cells in Graves' hyperthyroidism and ophthalmopathy.

The sample here was peripheral blood mononuclear cells (PBMCs), taken at new diagnosis, from a patient treated with antithyroid drugs. The receptor set was obtained from a woman younger than 45 with Graves disease.

This clonotype was observed at least ten times. In DNA form, the CDR3 reads TGCAGCGTTGTATCAGCGGGGCTCAACGAGCAGTACTTC. Translated, it gives CSVVSAGLNEQYF. The gene calls are TRBV29-1 and TRBJ2-7; 7 bases match TRBD2. Trimming took 4 bases from V and 5 from J; bases not matched to a gene: 8. CDR1 and CDR2 from the germline V gene are SQVTM and ANQGSEA. The CDR3 runs to 13 residues.

As for this clonotype: This may arise from a read error, as a much more abundant clone is one base away. No conserved phenylalanine or tryptophan is present at the end of the CDR3, so a read error is the likely explanation. The chain combines TRBV7-8 with TRBJ2-3; 8 bases are shared with TRBD1. V dropped 2 bases and J dropped 7; count of bases not matched to a gene: 14. The CDR3 spans 17 residues. Germline V lookup: CDR1 SGHVS, CDR2 FQNEAQ. This CDR3 is CASSLWPGGSRGYTQYL. The CDR3 region has the DNA TGTGCCAGCAGCTTATGGCCAGGGGGCTCAAGGGGGTATACGCAGTATTTA.

This clonotype was observed many times. This chain uses TRBV28 with TRBJ2-7; perhaps TRBD1 as D (6 bases). The CDR3 runs 12 residues. Germline V gene lookup returns CDR1 MDHEN and CDR2 SYDVKM. Trimming removed 7 bases from V and 2 bases from J, with 9 bases in between. The CDR3 loop reads CASIGTPYEQYF. For the CDR3, the DNA is TGTGCCAGCATCGGGACACCCTACGAGCAGTACTTC.

This clonotype was picked up many times. CDR3 DNA: TGTGCCAGCAGTGGCGAGATTAATCAGCCCCAGCATTTT. This sequence encodes CASSGEINQPQHF. This chain joins TRBV2 and TRBJ1-5; D call uncertain. In germline, CDR1 is SNHLY, CDR2 FYNNEI. The CDR3 extends over 13 amino acids. The V and J ends lost 4 bases and 4 bases respectively, with 8 bases between them.

This clonotype was seen repeatedly, ten times or more. V gene TRBV20-1 combines with J gene TRBJ1-2; D is perhaps TRBD1 (5 bases). Germline V gene sequence: CDR1 DFQATT, CDR2 SNEGSKA (reference sequence). This CDR3 has 14 residues. The V end lost 4 bases, the J end lost 2 bases, and 14 bases lay between the germline ends. The CDR3, as DNA: TGCAGTGCTAACGCGGCGCGGGGGAACTATGGCTACACCTTC. It encodes CSANAARGNYGYTF.

This clonotype was recorded at least ten times. The genes are TRBV6-1 and TRBJ1-2; 9 nucleotides agree with TRBD1. The CDR3 loop spans 16 amino acids. Germline V CDR1 and CDR2: MNHNS, SASEGT. After removal of 6 bases from V and 2 bases from J, the junction contained 10 bases not matched to a gene. In DNA, the CDR3 is TGTGCCAGCAGCGGACAGGGGACACCAGAAAACTATGGCTACACCTTC. Its translation is CASSGQGTPENYGYTF.

This clonotype was recorded at least ten times. CDR3 residues: CASSDGRGKGNTEAFF. CDR3 nucleotides: TGTGCCAGCAGTGACGGCAGGGGGAAAGGAAACACTGAAGCTTTCTTT. The gene calls are TRBV6-1 and TRBJ1-1, with 7 nucleotides matching TRBD1. CDR1 MNHNS and CDR2 SASEGT come from the germline V gene. V lost 3 bases to trimming and J lost 2 bases; unmatched junction nucleotides: 9. The CDR3 is 16 residues long.

J is TRBJ2-2 and V is TRBV4-2; 7 bases fit TRBD1. Germline trimming cut 0 bases from V and 5 bases from J; bases unmatched to any gene: 9. CDR1 is LGHNA, CDR2 YNFKEQ, per germline. This CDR3 comprises 17 residues. DNA of the CDR3: TGTGCCAGCAGCCAAGATTTCTTGAGGGGGCGGACCGGGGAGCTGTTTTTT. Amino acids: CASSQDFLRGRTGELFF.

This clonotype turned up a few times. The chain couples TRBV5-4 to TRBJ2-7; D remains ambiguous. Germline CDR1 reads SGHNT; CDR2 reads YYREEE (reference sequence). The V end lost 0 bases, the J end lost 0 bases, and 10 bases lay between the germline ends. This CDR3 contains 15 residues. The chain's CDR3 is CASSLEAAASYEQYF. CDR3 DNA sequence: TGTGCCAGCAGCTTGGAGGCCGCCGCCTCCTACGAGCAGTACTTC. Full variable domain (outside the CDR3, taken from reference TRBV5-4 and TRBJ2-7): ETGVTQSPTHLIKTRGQQVTLRCSSQSGHNTVSWYQQALGQGPQFIFQYYREEENGRGNFPPRFSGLQFPNYSSELNVNALELDDSALYLCASSLEAAASYEQYFGPGTRLTVT.